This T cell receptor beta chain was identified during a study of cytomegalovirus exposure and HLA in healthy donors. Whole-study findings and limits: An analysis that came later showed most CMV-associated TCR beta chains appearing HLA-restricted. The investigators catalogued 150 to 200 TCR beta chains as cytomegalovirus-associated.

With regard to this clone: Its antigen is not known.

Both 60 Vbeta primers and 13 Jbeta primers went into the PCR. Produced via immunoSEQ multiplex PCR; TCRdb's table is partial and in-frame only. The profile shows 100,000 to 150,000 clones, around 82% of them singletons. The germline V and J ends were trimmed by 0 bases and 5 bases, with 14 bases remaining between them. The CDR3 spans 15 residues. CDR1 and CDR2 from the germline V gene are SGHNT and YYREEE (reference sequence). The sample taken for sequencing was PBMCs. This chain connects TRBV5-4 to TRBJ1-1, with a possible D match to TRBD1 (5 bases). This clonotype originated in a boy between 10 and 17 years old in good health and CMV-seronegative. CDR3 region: CASSLGGSGDTEAFF. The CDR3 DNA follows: TGTGCCAGCAGCTTGGGGGGCTCGGGGGATACTGAAGCTTTCTTT.